This paragraph covers one T cell receptor beta chain sequence. The antigen remains undetermined. TCRdb's table, derived via immunoSEQ multiplex PCR, lists solely in-frame clones and lacks some. The repertoire holds about 140,000 clones, with more than 75% as singletons. The data stem from a study of cytotoxic CD8 clonotypes in ibrutinib-treated CLL. The study, taken as a whole, reports: Clonality climbed at ibrutinib response, then dropped toward baseline at progression.

Extraction of around 2 micrograms of genomic DNA from cryopreserved PBMCs supplied material for TCR beta libraries. The clonotype was recovered from a human donor with chronic lymphocytic leukemia. The sample in question was PBMCs, obtained after 24 months of ibrutinib treatment.

The CDR3: CASSPLSFSTDTQYF. The DNA for the CDR3 is TGTGCCAGCAGCCCCCTATCGTTTAGCACAGATACGCAGTATTTT. This chain uses TRBV7-6 with TRBJ2-3; D remains unclear. The germline V and J ends were trimmed by 5 bases and 0 bases, with 12 bases remaining between them. CDR3 size: 15 residues. Germline lookup yields CDR1 SGHVS and CDR2 FNYEAQ.